The 9 T cell receptor beta chains below were found in one sample sequenced in a study of PD-L1 blockade in urothelial cancer. TCRdb's table, derived via immunoSEQ multiplex PCR, lists solely in-frame clones and lacks some. The repertoire consists of roughly 41,000 clones, with over 75% occurring once and the leading ten covering roughly 18%. The sequencing here drew on PBMCs, taken around atezolizumab (anti-PD-L1) treatment. Source of these receptors: a man in his 60s with urothelial cancer.

The V and J genes are TRBV7-3 and TRBJ2-1; TRBD2 matches 8 bases. Germline assignment: CDR1 SGHTA and CDR2 FQGTGA. Trimming at V came to 4 bases and at J to 5 bases, leaving 7 bases not matched to a gene. The CDR3 is made up of 15 amino acids. The DNA of the CDR3 is TGTGCCAGCAGCTCCGTACCGGGGGGGGACAATGAGCAGTTCTTC. Translating gives CASSSVPGGDNEQFF.

The chain links TRBV19 to TRBJ1-6, with 7 bases fitting TRBD1. The CDR3 runs 14 residues. After removal of 3 bases from V and 13 bases from J, the junction contained 9 bases not matched to a gene. CDR1 LNHDA and CDR2 SQIVND come from the germline V gene (reference sequence). The CDR3 nucleotides read TGTGCCAGTAGTATCGGTGAGGGGGCTTCCCCCCTCCACTTT. Protein: CASSIGEGASPLHF.

This clone showed up just once. The rearrangement links TRBV5-1 to TRBJ1-4; D may be TRBD1 (6 bases). With 4 bases removed from V and 0 bases from J, the gap between germline ends came to 10 bases. The germline gives CDR1 SGHRS, CDR2 YFSETQ. The CDR3 covers 15 residues. CDR3 loop: CASSPGTTTNEKLFF. In DNA, the CDR3 is TGCGCCAGCAGCCCCGGGACAACAACTAATGAAAAACTGTTTTTT.

This clone has a handful of counts. V usage is TRBV5-4 and J usage is TRBJ2-7, with D possibly being TRBD2 (5 bases). In germline, CDR1 is SGHNT, CDR2 YYREEE (reference sequence). Trimming removed 4 bases from V and 2 bases from J, with 19 bases in between. The CDR3 has 16 residues. The CDR3 sequence: CASSPEGSFLPYEQYF. The CDR3 DNA reads TGTGCCAGCAGCCCTGAGGGCTCCTTCTTACCCTACGAGCAGTACTTC.

The rearrangement joins TRBV6-5 to TRBJ2-5; unclear D gene. V dropped 5 bases and J dropped 5 bases, with 15 bases sitting between them. Germline V gene sequence: CDR1 MNHEY, CDR2 SVGAGI. The CDR3 runs to 14 residues. The CDR3 loop reads CASSPLVAWETQYF. CDR3 DNA sequence: TGTGCCAGCAGTCCCCTGGTCGCGTGGGAGACCCAGTACTTC.

V gene TRBV5-1 combines with J gene TRBJ2-7; 8 nucleotides agree with TRBD1. The germline CDR1 and CDR2 sequences are SGHRS and YFSETQ. V lost 0 bases to trimming and J lost 1 base; unmatched junction nucleotides: 3. The CDR3 runs to 15 residues. The CDR3: CASSLAGTGSYEQYF. CDR3 sequence (DNA): TGCGCCAGCAGCTTGGCCGGGACAGGTTCCTACGAGCAGTACTTC.

The rearrangement uses TRBV28 and TRBJ2-1, with TRBD1 identical over 9 bases. Germline V CDR1 and CDR2: MDHEN, SYDVKM. After removal of 7 bases from V and 0 bases from J, the junction contained 4 bases not matched to a gene. This CDR3 is built from 15 residues. CDR3 nucleotides: TGTGCCAGCACTATGGGACAGGGCTCCTACAATGAGCAGTTCTTC. This gives the protein CASTMGQGSYNEQFF.

The chain employs TRBV12-5 and TRBJ2-7; 7 bases fit TRBD2. Germline V gene data show CDR1 as LGHNT and CDR2 as FRNRAP. The CDR3 length is 15 residues. V shed 11 bases and J 5 bases; nucleotides not matched to a gene: 18. CDR3 sequence (DNA): TGTGCTCCCAATCGGGGGGTGGTAGTTGCCCACGAGCAGTACTTC. Its protein is CAPNRGVVVAHEQYF.

Concerning this clone itself: One end of the junction does not line up with germline, which may come from a read error. The rearrangement joins TRBV2 to TRBJ2-5; 7 bases are shared with TRBD1. Germline-derived CDR1 and CDR2 are SNHLY and FYNNEI. The CDR3 sequence is 14 residues long. CDR3 amino acids: CASSLRGYQETQYF. The CDR3 region has the DNA TGTGCCAGCTCACTCAGGGGGTACCAGGAGACCCAGTACTTC.